This is a list of T cell receptor beta chains from one sample in a study of Ad26.COV2.S vaccination and SARS-CoV-2 variants. Method: immunoSEQ multiplex PCR; TCRdb's copy keeps in-frame clones and lacks some. Counted here are some 320,000 clones, approximately 80% occurring once; the ten biggest clones make up under 2.5%. The source material was peripheral blood, sampled in a trial of Ad26.COV2.S vaccine versus placebo. Source of these receptors: a person aged 18-60 years who received the Ad26.COV2.S COVID-19 vaccine or a placebo. The CDR3 runs from the conserved cysteine through the conserved F or W. A D gene is named only where the DNA matches it firmly. Size tells how often a clone was seen (once, few, many) or the class of an expanded clone, and some rows leave it out.

TRBJ2-3 | TRBV4-2 | TRBD1 | 16 | few | CASSQGMDRVTDTQYF | TGTGCCAGCAGCCAAGGGATGGACAGGGTAACAGATACGCAGTATTTT
TRBJ1-5 | TRBV30 | . | 14 | . | CAWSRATLNQPQHF | TGTGCCTGGAGCCGGGCCACTCTAAATCAGCCCCAGCATTTT
TRBJ1-2 | TRBV20-1 | . | 11 | . | CSAFTDYGYTF | TGCAGTGCCTTTACCGACTATGGCTACACCTTC
TRBJ1-5 | TRBV19 | TRBD1 | 19 | . | CASRPNPGTGGLGNQPQHF | TGTGCCAGTAGGCCAAATCCCGGGACAGGGGGCCTTGGCAATCAGCCCCAGCATTTT
TRBJ2-6 | TRBV5-1 | . | 15 | . | CASSSVSSGANVLTF | TGCGCCAGCAGCTCAGTAAGCTCTGGGGCCAACGTCCTGACTTTC
TRBJ2-3 | TRBV7-2 | . | 15 | . | CASSLSGSGRSTQYF | TGTGCCAGCAGCTTATCTGGGTCAGGTCGAAGTACGCAGTATTTT
TRBJ1-1 | TRBV5-1 | . | 13 | . | CASNLGGSAEAFF | TGCGCCAGCAACTTGGGGGGGAGCGCTGAAGCTTTCTTT
TRBJ1-1 | TRBV7-2 | . | 15 | . | CASSSGRQPNTEAFF | TGTGCCAGCAGCTCGGGACGGCAGCCGAACACTGAAGCTTTCTTT
TRBJ1-1 | TRBV29-1 | . | 13 | . | CSARQVLNTEAFF | TGCAGCGCTCGACAGGTCCTGAACACTGAAGCTTTCTTT
TRBJ1-1 | TRBV5-8 | . | 13 | . | CASSYNRNTEAFF | TGTGCCAGCAGCTACAACAGAAACACTGAAGCTTTCTTT
TRBJ1-6 | TRBV27 | . | 13 | few | CASMAGYNSPLHF | TGTGCCAGCATGGCAGGGTACAATTCACCCCTCCACTTT
TRBJ2-1 | TRBV5-1 | TRBD2 | 15 | . | CASSLGASGYNEQFF | TGCGCCAGCAGCTTGGGAGCTAGCGGGTACAATGAGCAGTTCTTC
TRBJ2-7 | TRBV11-1 | . | 14 | . | CASSLQGLSYEQYF | TGTGCCAGCAGCTTACAGGGGCTTTCCTACGAGCAGTACTTC
TRBJ1-2 | TRBV28 | . | 13 | . | CASTLRAVVGYTF | TGTGCCAGCACCCTAAGGGCAGTTGTAGGCTACACCTTC
TRBJ2-3 | TRBV2 | TRBD1 | 15 | . | CASSGTGGRTDTQYF | TGTGCCAGCAGTGGGACAGGGGGTCGTACAGATACGCAGTATTTT
TRBJ1-4 | TRBV15 | TRBD1 | 14 | . | CATSSDRGEEKLFF | TGTGCCACCAGCAGTGACAGGGGTGAGGAAAAACTGTTTTTT
TRBJ2-7 | TRBV25-1 | TRBD1 | 14 | . | CASGEPGTVYEQYF | TGTGCCAGCGGGGAACCCGGGACAGTTTACGAGCAGTACTTC
TRBJ2-7 | TRBV27 | . | 16 | . | CASSFNRGTVAYEQYF | TGTGCCAGCAGTTTTAATCGTGGGACTGTCGCCTACGAGCAGTACTTC
TRBJ2-1 | TRBV15 | . | 14 | . | CATSRGPSVVEQFF | TGTGCCACCAGCAGGGGGCCTAGCGTAGTTGAGCAGTTCTTC
TRBJ2-1 | TRBV19 | TRBD1 | 12 | . | CASRPTTGTSFF | TGTGCCAGTAGACCAACGACAGGGACAAGCTTCTTC
TRBJ2-2 | TRBV5-6 | . | 14 | . | CASRSQPNTGELFF | TGTGCCAGCAGGTCTCAACCGAACACCGGGGAGCTGTTTTTT
TRBJ2-3 | TRBV30 | . | 12 | . | CAWKGIADTQYF | TGTGCCTGGAAGGGGATCGCAGATACGCAGTATTTT
TRBJ1-2 | TRBV15 | . | 14 | . | CATSRGGRFYGYTF | TGTGCCACCAGCAGAGGGGGGCGGTTCTATGGCTACACCTTC
TRBJ1-1 | TRBV6-5 | . | 14 | . | CASSTGLSVAEAFF | TGTGCCAGCAGTACGGGCCTGTCGGTCGCTGAAGCTTTCTTT
TRBJ2-5 | TRBV5-1 | . | 12 | . | CASSSQQETQYF | TGCGCCAGCTCATCCCAACAAGAGACCCAGTACTTC
TRBJ1-1 | TRBV4-1 | . | 15 | . | CASSQYGPERSEAFF | TGCGCCAGCAGCCAGTATGGGCCCGAACGGTCTGAAGCTTTCTTT
TRBJ1-3 | TRBV7-9 | . | 14 | . | CASRGGAVGNTIYF | TGTGCCAGCAGGGGTGGGGCGGTCGGAAACACCATATATTTT
TRBJ2-5 | TRBV5-1 | TRBD1 | 15 | . | CASSAPTGGQETQYF | TGCGCCAGCAGCGCGCCGACAGGGGGCCAAGAGACCCAGTACTTC
TRBJ2-7 | TRBV5-1 | . | 14 | . | CASSPGGSSYEQYF | TGCGCCAGCAGCCCCGGGGGATCTTCCTACGAGCAGTACTTC
TRBJ2-5 | TRBV19 | TRBD2 | 17 | . | CASSIRLAGGEWETQYF | TGTGCCAGTAGTATAAGACTAGCGGGGGGTGAGTGGGAGACCCAGTACTTC
TRBJ1-3 | TRBV18 | . | 13 | . | CASSSDRGNTIYF | TGTGCCAGCTCGTCAGACAGGGGAAACACCATATATTTT
TRBJ1-6 | TRBV2 | . | 14 | . | CASSAQKGDSPLHF | TGTGCCAGCAGTGCTCAAAAGGGAGACTCACCCCTCCACTTT
TRBJ1-2 | TRBV11-2 | TRBD1 | 15 | . | CASSPGQGAIYGYTF | TGTGCCAGCAGTCCTGGACAGGGGGCGATCTATGGCTACACCTTC
TRBJ2-4 | TRBV7-6 | . | 15 | . | CASSPWGGRADIQYF | TGTGCCAGCAGCCCGTGGGGGGGCCGAGCGGACATTCAGTACTTC
TRBJ2-6 | TRBV27 | . | 17 | . | CASSLALGVSGANVLTF | TGTGCCAGCAGTTTAGCCCTAGGAGTCTCTGGGGCCAACGTCCTGACTTTC
TRBJ1-2 | TRBV5-6 | TRBD1 | 15 | . | CASKGWTGPRRGYTF | TGTGCCAGCAAAGGGTGGACAGGGCCGCGGCGGGGCTACACCTTC
TRBJ2-5 | TRBV7-2 | . | 13 | . | CASSFSVEETQYF | TGTGCCAGCAGCTTTTCAGTTGAAGAGACCCAGTACTTC
TRBJ2-7 | TRBV28 | . | 13 | . | CASSFGSDNEQYF | TGTGCCAGCAGCTTTGGCAGTGATAACGAGCAGTACTTC
TRBJ1-1 | TRBV28 | . | 13 | . | CASTLRGARVAFF | TGTGCCAGCACTTTAAGAGGGGCGCGGGTGGCTTTCTTT
TRBJ2-7 | TRBV6-5 | . | 15 | . | CASSYSMGSSYEQYF | TGTGCCAGCAGTTACTCTATGGGTAGTAGCTACGAGCAGTACTTC
TRBJ1-1 | TRBV7-9 | . | 8 | . | CAAGEAFF | TGTGCCGCGGGGGAAGCTTTCTTT
TRBJ2-7 | TRBV28 | TRBD1 | 15 | . | CASSLNRGASYEQYF | TGTGCCAGCAGCCTTAACAGGGGGGCCTCCTACGAGCAGTACTTC
TRBJ2-7 | TRBV11-2 | TRBD1 | 15 | . | CASSLDRTGGYEQYF | TGTGCCAGCAGCTTGGACCGGACAGGGGGCTACGAGCAGTACTTC
TRBJ2-5 | TRBV7-3 | . | 15 | . | CASSRGVGLQETQYF | TGTGCCAGCAGCCGCGGGGTCGGATTACAAGAGACCCAGTACTTC
TRBJ1-1 | TRBV13 | . | 13 | . | CASSPGGPQASFF | TGTGCCAGCAGCCCGGGCGGGCCCCAGGCATCTTTCTTT
TRBJ2-6 | TRBV5-8 | TRBD1 | 18 | . | CASSSRTGGFAGANVLTF | TGTGCCAGCAGCTCCCGGACAGGGGGCTTCGCTGGGGCCAACGTCCTGACTTTC
TRBJ2-7 | TRBV7-9 | . | 15 | . | CASQPLARGLREQYF | TGTGCCAGTCAGCCCCTGGCCAGGGGATTGCGGGAGCAGTACTTC
TRBJ1-4 | TRBV4-2 | . | 15 | few | CASSQDLPTNEKLFF | TGTGCCAGCAGCCAAGATCTCCCAACTAATGAAAAACTGTTTTTT
TRBJ1-1 | TRBV5-1 | . | 14 | few | CASSRGLVNTEAFF | TGCGCCAGCAGCCGGGGGCTGGTGAACACTGAAGCTTTCTTT
TRBJ2-3 | TRBV29-1 | TRBD2 | 14 | . | CSVTGLNSTDTQYF | TGCAGCGTAACGGGACTAAATAGCACAGATACGCAGTATTTT
TRBJ1-4 | TRBV7-6 | TRBD1 | 13 | . | CASSLRQGEKLFF | TGTGCCAGCAGCTTACGACAGGGAGAAAAACTGTTTTTT
TRBJ2-1 | TRBV18 | TRBD2 | 15 | . | CASSLGLAGGYEQFF | TGTGCCAGCTCACTGGGACTAGCGGGGGGTTATGAGCAGTTCTTC
TRBJ1-1 | TRBV19 | . | 15 | . | CASSIYGLTNTEAFF | TGTGCCAGTAGTATATACGGACTGACGAACACTGAAGCTTTCTTT
TRBJ2-7 | TRBV6-1 | TRBD2 | 16 | . | CASSDSLAGAIYEQYF | TGTGCCAGCAGTGATTCCCTAGCGGGGGCAATATACGAGCAGTACTTC
TRBJ1-5 | TRBV5-6 | TRBD1 | 18 | . | CASSQQRGTGTFNQPQHF | TGTGCCAGCAGCCAGCAGAGGGGGACAGGGACCTTCAATCAGCCCCAGCATTTT
TRBJ1-2 | TRBV9 | . | 13 | few | CASSAGPLKGYTF | TGTGCCAGCAGCGCGGGACCCTTAAAGGGCTACACCTTC